Following are 26 T cell receptor beta chains from one sample sequenced in a study of shared clonotypes between healthy human individuals. Clones were read by immunoSEQ multiplex PCR, and TCRdb kept only the in-frame ones, dropping some. The sample holds about 680,000 clones, just over 90% seen once. Cells designated naive CD8 were CD45RO-negative and were positively selected for CCR7, with terminally differentiated effector memory CD45RA+ cells excluded. The sequencing sample was made of naive CD8+ T cells sorted from blood. These receptors came from a man aged 25-45 years in good health.

The chain links TRBV7-2 to TRBJ2-7; D is perhaps TRBD1 (5 bases). Trimming shortened V by 3 bases and J by 5 bases, and 23 bases separated the two germline ends. CDR3 length equals 17 residues. The germline CDR1 and CDR2 sequences are SGHTA and FQGNSA. Written as DNA, the CDR3 is TGTGCCAGCAGCTTCCGGCCAGGGAATGGTTTTTTAAACGAGCAGTACTTC. Its protein product is CASSFRPGNGFLNEQYF.

The chain joins TRBV4-1 to TRBJ1-5; D not certain. V was shortened by 7 bases and J by 3 bases, with 19 bases between the two germline ends. Germline V gene data show CDR1 as MGHRA and CDR2 as YSYEKL. The CDR3 length is 16 residues. CDR3 loop: CASNLAPAGYNQPQHF. The DNA of the CDR3 is TGCGCCAGCAACCTAGCACCGGCGGGGTACAATCAGCCCCAGCATTTT.

The genes are TRBV7-3 and TRBJ2-2; D is ambiguous. With 2 bases removed from V and 3 bases from J, the gap between germline ends came to 7 bases. This CDR3 comprises 14 residues. From germline, CDR1 is SGHTA and CDR2 FQGTGA. For the CDR3, the DNA is TGTGCCAGCAGCTTAGAAGCCTACACCGGGGAGCTGTTTTTT. It codes for CASSLEAYTGELFF.

V and J are TRBV4-3 and TRBJ2-7, with a weak D call TRBD1 (7 bases). The CDR3 extends over 15 amino acids. The germline V gene has CDR1 LGHNA and CDR2 YSLEER. Trimming removed 5 bases from V and 0 bases from J, with 14 bases in between. This chain's CDR3 is CASSAGQSSSYEQYF. CDR3 coding DNA: TGCGCCAGCAGCGCGGGACAGTCCAGCTCCTACGAGCAGTACTTC.

The chain has TRBV2 and TRBJ2-3; a possible D gene is TRBD2 (6 bases). Per germline, CDR1 SNHLY and CDR2 FYNNEI. V was pared by 8 bases and J by 3 bases, with 21 bases between. The CDR3 length is 16 residues. The CDR3 loop is CASPTSGREWTDTQYF. The CDR3, as DNA: TGTGCCAGCCCTACCTCTGGACGGGAGTGGACAGATACGCAGTATTTT.

Details on this clone: The sample carries other DNA sequences with the same CDR3. This sequence joins TRBV5-4 and TRBJ2-2, with D hard to call. The ends were cut back, 4 bases at V and 1 base at J, with 2 bases in the middle. The CDR3 runs 12 residues. In germline, CDR1 is SGHNT, CDR2 YYREEE (reference sequence). Here the CDR3 DNA reads TGTGCCAGCAGCGAGAACACCGGGGAGCTGTTTTTT. Translated: CASSENTGELFF.

The chain has TRBV12-5 and TRBJ1-5; D remains ambiguous. Germline assignment: CDR1 LGHNT and CDR2 FRNRAP. Trimming removed 3 bases from V and 4 bases from J, with 4 bases in between. The CDR3 has 12 amino acids. The CDR3 DNA reads TGTGCTAGTGGTTTTGATAATCAGCCCCAGCATTTT. It yields the protein CASGFDNQPQHF.

About this clone: Additional DNA sequences in this sample encode the identical CDR3. The V and J genes are TRBV7-9 and TRBJ1-3, with D perhaps TRBD1 (6 bases). The V end was cut by 5 bases, the J end by 4 bases, with 15 bases between. This CDR3 has 15 residues. The germline V gene has CDR1 SEHNR and CDR2 FQNEAQ (reference sequence). CDR3 sequence reads: CASSPSPGAGNTIYF. The DNA of the CDR3 is TGTGCCAGCAGCCCGAGTCCAGGGGCCGGAAACACCATATATTTT.

The chain employs TRBV19 and TRBJ1-1, with D uncertain. CDR3 length: 17 amino acids. CDR1 is LNHDA and CDR2 is SQIVND in the germline V gene (reference sequence). Trimming cost V 0 bases and J 4 bases, with 18 bases left between them. The CDR3 nucleotides read TGTGCCAGTAGTATAGATCGCCGGGGTGCAAAGACCACTGAAGCTTTCTTT. Encoded protein: CASSIDRRGAKTTEAFF.

V is TRBV2 and J is TRBJ1-1; unclear D gene. V lost 4 bases, J lost 8 bases, and 11 bases lay in between. CDR1 and CDR2 (germline): SNHLY, FYNNEI. The CDR3 consists of 12 residues. The CDR3 DNA reads TGTGCCAGCAGTGCTATACCCTTGGAAGCTTTCTTT. As protein: CASSAIPLEAFF.

The genes are TRBV4-1 and TRBJ2-5; tentatively, D is TRBD1 (5 bases). Germline V gene sequence: CDR1 MGHRA, CDR2 YSYEKL. The V gene lost 4 bases and the J gene lost 5 bases, with 11 bases spanning the gap. The CDR3 sequence is 13 residues long. The CDR3 spells CASSPVGVETQYF. CDR3 bases: TGCGCCAGCAGCCCAGTAGGGGTGGAGACCCAGTACTTC.

Details on this clone: Other DNA sequences in this sample translate to the same CDR3. The chain is built from TRBV30 and TRBJ2-7; no clear D gene. The germline CDR1 and CDR2 sequences are GTSNPN and SVGIG (reference sequence). The CDR3 loop spans 12 amino acids. V dropped 0 bases and J dropped 0 bases, with 3 bases sitting between them. This CDR3 reads CAWSVSSYEQYF. CDR3 in DNA: TGTGCCTGGAGTGTATCCTCCTACGAGCAGTACTTC.

The chain couples TRBV2 to TRBJ2-3; 7 positions match TRBD1. The J segment lost 3 bases and the V segment lost 8 bases, leaving 11 bases of the junction unmatched. Germline assignment: CDR1 SNHLY and CDR2 FYNNEI. The CDR3 is 15 amino acids. The CDR3 DNA sequence: TGTGCCAGCGACCACCGGGACAGAGTAACAGATACGCAGTATTTT. It codes for CASDHRDRVTDTQYF.

The chain couples TRBV7-9 to TRBJ2-1, with TRBD2 matching over 7 bases. The germline gives CDR1 SEHNR, CDR2 FQNEAQ (reference sequence). The CDR3 totals 17 residues. V shed 1 base, J shed 2 bases, and the junction held 8 bases outside the gene matches. CDR3 nucleotides: TGTGCCAGCAGCTTAGGGGCTAGCGGCCGTCCCTACAATGAGCAGTTCTTC. The encoded protein is CASSLGASGRPYNEQFF.

This chain links TRBV5-6 with TRBJ2-7, with 13 bases identical to TRBD2. CDR3 length: 15 residues. From germline, CDR1 is SGHDT and CDR2 YYEEEE. The ends lost 3 bases at V and 2 bases at J; junction bases unmatched: 2. The CDR3 loop is CASSWGLAGTYEQYF. For the CDR3, the DNA is TGTGCCAGCAGCTGGGGACTAGCGGGAACCTACGAGCAGTACTTC.

CDR3 amino acids: CASSVGWREETQYF. CDR3 bases: TGTGCCAGCAGCGTGGGGTGGAGGGAAGAGACCCAGTACTTC. The chain links TRBV9 to TRBJ2-5; TRBD2 is a possible D gene (6 bases). The CDR3 totals 14 residues. Between the trimmed V and J ends, which lost 2 bases and 3 bases, there was a span of 11 bases. Germline V lookup: CDR1 SGDLS, CDR2 YYNGEE. Full variable domain (outside the CDR3, taken from reference TRBV9 and TRBJ2-5): DSGVTQTPKHLITATGQRVTLRCSPRSGDLSVYWYQQSLDQGLQFLIQYYNGEERAKGNILERFSAQQFPDLHSELNLSSLELGDSALYFCASSVGWREETQYFGPGTRLLVL.

The genes are TRBV7-9 and TRBJ1-4, with D possibly TRBD1 on 6 matching bases. The CDR3 spans 15 residues. The germline V gene encodes CDR1 SEHNR and CDR2 FQNEAQ (reference sequence). Trimming took off 5 bases at V and 6 bases at J, with 16 bases between the two ends. As DNA, the CDR3 is TGTGCCAGCAGCACTGGGGGCAGTCCCGATGAAAAACTGTTTTTT. Translating it yields CASSTGGSPDEKLFF. Based on the CDR3 plus reference TRBV7-9 and TRBJ1-4, the full variable domain is DTGVSQNPRHKITKRGQNVTFRCDPISEHNRLYWYRQTLGQGPEFLTYFQNEAQLEKSRLLSDRFSAERPKGSFSTLEIQRTEQGDSAMYLCASSTGGSPDEKLFFGSGTQLSVL.

This chain joins TRBV5-1 and TRBJ1-4; 8 positions agree with TRBD1. Germline V CDR1 and CDR2: SGHRS, YFSETQ. V lost 2 bases and J lost 8; bases outside the gene matches: 5. CDR3 length: 14 residues. Here the CDR3 DNA reads TGCGCCAGCAGCTTCGGACAGGGCGTGGAAAAACTGTTTTTT. Encoded protein: CASSFGQGVEKLFF.

This clone was counted between two and nine times. The rearrangement joins TRBV19 to TRBJ1-5, with D uncertain. Germline CDR1 is LNHDA and CDR2 is SQIVND (reference sequence). The CDR3 runs 14 residues. Trimming took off 4 bases at V and 0 bases at J, with 7 bases between the two ends. CDR3 region: CASSTEVSNQPQHF. DNA for the CDR3: TGTGCCAGTAGTACGGAAGTTAGCAATCAGCCCCAGCATTTT. The full variable domain, its missing parts supplied by reference TRBV19 and TRBJ1-5, is DGGITQSPKYLFRKEGQNVTLSCEQNLNHDAMYWYRQDPGQGLRLIYYSQIVNDFQKGDIAEGYSVSREKKESFPLTVTSAQKNPTAFYLCASSTEVSNQPQHFGDGTRLSIL.

The chain joins TRBV7-9 to TRBJ2-5, with D tentatively TRBD1 (5 bases). Trimming cost V 5 bases and J 1 base, with 17 bases left between them. This CDR3 is 16 amino acids long. CDR1 SEHNR and CDR2 FQNEAQ come from the germline V gene (reference sequence). The CDR3 sequence: CASSPPLQAIQETQYF. Written as DNA, the CDR3 is TGTGCCAGCAGCCCGCCCCTACAGGCTATCCAAGAGACCCAGTACTTC.

The chain joins TRBV28 to TRBJ1-1, with a tentative D call TRBD1 (6 bases). The V end lost 4 bases, the J end lost 7 bases, and 10 bases lay between the germline ends. Germline-derived CDR1 and CDR2 are MDHEN and SYDVKM. The CDR3 covers 12 residues. The CDR3 sequence: CASSSSGVEAFF. The CDR3 nucleotides read TGTGCCAGCAGTTCCTCAGGGGTTGAAGCTTTCTTT.

This rearrangement joins TRBV7-2 to TRBJ2-2, with a weak D call TRBD1 (5 bases). CDR1 and CDR2 from the germline V gene are SGHTA and FQGNSA. V was trimmed by 3 bases and J by 5 bases, leaving 10 bases between them. The CDR3 is 14 amino acids. Here the CDR3 DNA reads TGTGCCAGCAGCTTCTGGGGCGGAACCGGGGAGCTGTTTTTT. Translated, it gives CASSFWGGTGELFF.

As regards this clone: Other DNA sequences in this sample translate to the same CDR3. The J gene is TRBJ2-7, the V gene TRBV30; 9 nucleotides agree with TRBD1. Germline lookup yields CDR1 GTSNPN and CDR2 SVGIG (reference sequence). The J segment lost 1 base and the V segment lost 0 bases, leaving 1 base of the junction unmatched. This CDR3 is 14 amino acids long. This CDR3 is CAWSVGTGSYEQYF. In nucleotides, the CDR3 is TGTGCCTGGAGTGTCGGGACAGGGTCCTACGAGCAGTACTTC.

CDR3 coding DNA: TGTGCCAGCAGCTTAAGTCTCCAGGATCCGACTTATGGCTACACCTTC. Its translation is CASSLSLQDPTYGYTF. This chain joins TRBV7-9 and TRBJ1-2; D is ambiguous. There are 16 residues in the CDR3. Germline values: CDR1 SEHNR, CDR2 FQNEAQ (reference sequence). Trimming removed 2 bases from V and 5 bases from J, with 18 bases in between.

The chain links TRBV27 to TRBJ1-5, with 7 bases fitting TRBD1. The trim removed 4 bases at V and 2 bases at J, leaving 8 bases unmatched. The CDR3 is 16 residues long. CDR1 is MNHEY and CDR2 is SMNVEV in the germline V gene (reference sequence). The CDR3 protein is CASSSTGVNGNQPQHF. CDR3 DNA sequence: TGTGCCAGCAGTTCAACAGGGGTGAACGGCAATCAGCCCCAGCATTTT.

The chain combines TRBV27 with TRBJ2-7; D may be TRBD1 or TRBD2 (5 bases each). From germline, CDR1 is MNHEY and CDR2 SMNVEV (reference sequence). This CDR3 is 14 amino acids long. Trimming removed 4 bases at V and 3 bases at J, with 13 bases between. This chain's CDR3 is CASSWGTENYEQYF. Written as DNA, the CDR3 is TGTGCCAGCAGTTGGGGGACGGAGAACTACGAGCAGTACTTC.